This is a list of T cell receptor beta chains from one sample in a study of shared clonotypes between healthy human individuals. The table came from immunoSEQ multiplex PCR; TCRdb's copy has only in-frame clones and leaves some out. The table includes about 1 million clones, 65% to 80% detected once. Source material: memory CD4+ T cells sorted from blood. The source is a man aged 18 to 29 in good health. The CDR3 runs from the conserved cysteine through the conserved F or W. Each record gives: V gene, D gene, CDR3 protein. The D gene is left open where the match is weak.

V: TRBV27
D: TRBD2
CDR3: CASRAGTSGSGTDTQYF

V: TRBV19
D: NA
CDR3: CASSIGMGRTDTQYF

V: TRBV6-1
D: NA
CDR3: CASSVKGVTWDGYTF

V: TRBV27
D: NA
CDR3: CASSSSGWEQFF

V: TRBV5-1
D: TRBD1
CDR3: CASSNGQGTEAFF

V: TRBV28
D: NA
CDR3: CASSFMFRGTTAKNIQYF

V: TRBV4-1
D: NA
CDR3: CASSQLGTLRGDTQYF

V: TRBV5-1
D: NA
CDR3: CASSLRVEVNTEAFF

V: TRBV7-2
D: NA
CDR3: CASSLPGGTNEKLFF

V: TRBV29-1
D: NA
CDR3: CSVFSGSTDTQYF

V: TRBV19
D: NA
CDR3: CASSIGQLNTEAFF

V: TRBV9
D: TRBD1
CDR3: CASSGGQPNQPQHF

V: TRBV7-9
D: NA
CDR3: CASSFVTSWNNEQFF

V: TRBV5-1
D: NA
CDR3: CASSLEAGRTDTQYF

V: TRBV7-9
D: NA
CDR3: CASADRVSYNEQFF

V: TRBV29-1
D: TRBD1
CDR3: CSVGGRQGYTDTQYF

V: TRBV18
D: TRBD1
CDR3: CASSPLDTGDLYGYTF

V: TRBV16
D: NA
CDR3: CASSQIQGRSGNTIYF

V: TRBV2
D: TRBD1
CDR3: CASSKRDSPNSPLHF

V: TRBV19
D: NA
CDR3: CASNQGGNEKLFF

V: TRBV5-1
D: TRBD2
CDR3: CASTPLWRGAQETQYF

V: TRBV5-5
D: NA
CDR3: CASSLAPTIRSYEQYF

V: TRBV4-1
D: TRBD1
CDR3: CASSQLQGATEAFF

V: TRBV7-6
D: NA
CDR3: CASSWRDNSPLHF

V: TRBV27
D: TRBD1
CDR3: CASGYGQGDGYTF

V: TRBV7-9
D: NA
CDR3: CASSLLPGETQYF

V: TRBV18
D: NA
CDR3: CASSPGRQETQYF

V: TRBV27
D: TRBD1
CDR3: CASRPTSGGSYGYTF

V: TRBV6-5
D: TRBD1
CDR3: CASRLQGATYNEQFF

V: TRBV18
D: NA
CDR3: CASSLSLLAYEQYF

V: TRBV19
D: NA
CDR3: CASSPNHFYEQYF

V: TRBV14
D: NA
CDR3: CASSPLEYGTDTQYF

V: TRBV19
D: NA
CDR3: CASSIGANTGELFF

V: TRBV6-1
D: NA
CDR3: CASSERSAGSYEQYF

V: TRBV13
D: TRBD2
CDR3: CASSLGLRGGQETQYF

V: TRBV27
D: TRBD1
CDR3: CASNRQGSNQPQHF

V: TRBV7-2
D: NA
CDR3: CASSLAITGSLGQPQHF

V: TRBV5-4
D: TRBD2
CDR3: CASSLGLAGNSYEQYF

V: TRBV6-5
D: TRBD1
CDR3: CASSQGEQRPEAFF

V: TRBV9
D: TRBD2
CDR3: CASSVGASGDSLGTQYF

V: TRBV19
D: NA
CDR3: CASSPTRTAAKGSGANVLTF

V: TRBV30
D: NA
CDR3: CAWSGLNTEAFF

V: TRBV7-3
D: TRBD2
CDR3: CASGAGGTDTQYF

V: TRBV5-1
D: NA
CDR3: CASSFTSQLSPVYNEQFF

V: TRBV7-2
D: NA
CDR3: CASSFRATRMNTEAFF

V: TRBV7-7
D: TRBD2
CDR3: CASSLAVLGGQETQYF

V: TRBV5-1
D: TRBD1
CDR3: CASSLDRGRAFF

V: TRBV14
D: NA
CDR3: CASSLTDTQYF

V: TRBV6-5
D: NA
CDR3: CASSRSSTSNYEQYF

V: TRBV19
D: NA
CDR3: CASSIPGYGYTF

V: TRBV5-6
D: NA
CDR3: CASSPGAAPTQYF

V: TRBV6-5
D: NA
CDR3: CASSYSGFEAFF